This TCR beta chain was observed in a study of blood T cell repertoires in COVID-19. This clone was picked up one time. Authors' methods: Reference gene primer amplification yielded estimated nucleated cell counts. Assay: immunoSEQ multiplex PCR; the TCRdb copy retains only in-frame clones and omits some. That table gives V, J and clone size, and the DNA gave D and trimming. The data contain roughly 230,000 clones, around 90% of them singletons. The receptor comes from an older woman with COVID-19, enrolled during active disease. Material: peripheral blood.

The CDR3 spells CASSPRLRVGTQYF. The CDR3 bases are TGTGCCAGCAGCCCCCGACTAAGGGTTGGGACCCAGTACTTC. V gene TRBV7-2 combines with J gene TRBJ2-5; tentative D call: TRBD2 (5 bases). Germline V gene data show CDR1 as SGHTA and CDR2 as FQGNSA. The CDR3 has 14 residues. V lost 5 bases to trimming and J lost 7 bases, with 17 bases between them. The complete variable domain, with remaining parts taken from reference TRBV7-2 and TRBJ2-5, reads GAGVSQSPSNKVTEKGKDVELRCDPISGHTALYWYRQSLGQGLEFLIYFQGNSAPDKSGLPSDRFSAERTGGSVSTLTIQRTQQEDSAVYLCASSPRLRVGTQYFGPGTRLLVL.